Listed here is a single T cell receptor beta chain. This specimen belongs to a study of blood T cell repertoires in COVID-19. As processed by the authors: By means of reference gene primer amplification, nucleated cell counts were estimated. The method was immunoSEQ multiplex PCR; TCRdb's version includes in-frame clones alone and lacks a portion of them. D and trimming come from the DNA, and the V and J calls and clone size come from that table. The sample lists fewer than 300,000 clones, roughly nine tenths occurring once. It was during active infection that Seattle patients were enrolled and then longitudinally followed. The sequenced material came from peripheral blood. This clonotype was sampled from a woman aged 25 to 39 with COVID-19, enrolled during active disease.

The CDR3 nucleotides read TGTGCCAGCAGGGAACCGGGGAGGGGAGATGAAAAACTGTTTTTT. This codes for CASREPGRGDEKLFF. The V gene is TRBV2, the J gene TRBJ1-4; the D gene is possibly TRBD1 (5 bases). V shed 6 bases and J shed 6 bases, with 17 bases lying between them. CDR1 and CDR2 from the germline V gene are SNHLY and FYNNEI. The CDR3 has 15 amino acids.